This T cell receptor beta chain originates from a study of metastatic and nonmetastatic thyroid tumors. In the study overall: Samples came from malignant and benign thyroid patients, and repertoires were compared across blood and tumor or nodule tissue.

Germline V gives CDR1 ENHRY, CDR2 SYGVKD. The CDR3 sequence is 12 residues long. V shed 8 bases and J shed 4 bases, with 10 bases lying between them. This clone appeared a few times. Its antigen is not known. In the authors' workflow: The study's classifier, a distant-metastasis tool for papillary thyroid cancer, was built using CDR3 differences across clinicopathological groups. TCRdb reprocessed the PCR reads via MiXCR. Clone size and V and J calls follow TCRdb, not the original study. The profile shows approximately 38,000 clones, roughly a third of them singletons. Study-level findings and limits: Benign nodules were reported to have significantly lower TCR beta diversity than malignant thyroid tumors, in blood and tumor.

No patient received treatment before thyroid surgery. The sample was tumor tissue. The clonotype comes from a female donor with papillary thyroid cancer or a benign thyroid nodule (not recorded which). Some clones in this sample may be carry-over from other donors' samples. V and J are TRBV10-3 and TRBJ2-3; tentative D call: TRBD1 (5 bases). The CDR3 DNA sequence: TGTGCCATCCTAGTAGGGGCAGATACGCAGTATTTT. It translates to CAILVGADTQYF.